This TCR beta chain was observed in a study of cytomegalovirus exposure and HLA in healthy donors. Study-wide background: Early released data comprised 75 million to 100 million unique TCRs from HLA-typed donors. Study results and limitations: As a later analysis showed, several of the most significant clusters appeared to be linked to common viral pathogens. Later analysis showed most CMV-associated TCR beta chains appearing HLA-restricted.

The CDR3 covers 13 residues. Germline CDR1 is LGHNA and CDR2 is YNFKEQ. V was cut by 1 base and J by 8 bases, with 11 bases left in between. As to this clone: The target antigen is unknown.

It was with 60 Vbeta and 13 Jbeta primers that the PCR ran. The table came from immunoSEQ multiplex PCR; TCRdb's copy has only in-frame clones and leaves some out. The sample includes about 200,000 clones, 79% of them seen just once. V gene TRBV4-2 combines with J gene TRBJ1-2, with D perhaps TRBD1 (5 bases). The receptor was isolated from a woman aged 25 to 39 in good health and CMV-seropositive. The sample was PBMCs. CDR3 amino acids: CASSQVLGEGYTF. In DNA, the CDR3 is TGTGCCAGCAGCCAAGTTCTAGGGGAAGGCTACACCTTC.